A single sample gave rise to the 13 T cell receptor beta chains below, sequenced in a study of identical twins' blood T cells. Using its own MiXCR run on the 5' RACE reads, TCRdb lists one record per CDR3 protein. The sample contains 350,000 to 400,000 distinct CDR3 sequences, 25% to 35% of which appear only once. The sample consisted of PBMCs. All receptors come from a woman between 18 and 49 years old in good health.

This clonotype was detected many times. The rearrangement uses TRBV29-1 and TRBJ2-3, with 9 positions matching TRBD2. This CDR3 has 15 amino acids. CDR1 is SQVTM and CDR2 is ANQGSEA in the germline V gene. Trimming took 2 bases from V and 0 from J; bases not matched to a gene: 3. The CDR3 DNA reads TGCAGCGTTGAAACCCTAGCGGGGAGCACAGATACGCAGTATTTT. Translated, it gives CSVETLAGSTDTQYF.

This clonotype was observed a handful of times. This chain connects TRBV11-2 to TRBJ2-1, with 11 bases that match TRBD2. The CDR3 is made up of 15 amino acids. Germline V lookup: CDR1 SGHAT, CDR2 FQNNGV. V trimming: 1 base; J trimming: 9 bases; junction bases outside the gene matches: 5. The CDR3 nucleotides read TGTGCCAGCAGCTTAGTGACTAGCGGGAAATCTGAGCAGTTCTTC. Protein: CASSLVTSGKSEQFF.

The V and J genes are TRBV7-6 and TRBJ2-3; 7 bases match TRBD1. The germline gives CDR1 SGHVS, CDR2 FNYEAQ. The J segment lost 1 base and the V segment lost 5 bases, leaving 3 bases of the junction unmatched. The CDR3 sequence is 14 residues long. This CDR3 is CASSRDSGTDTQYF. DNA for the CDR3: TGTGCCAGCAGCCGGGACAGCGGCACAGATACGCAGTATTTT. Full variable domain (outside the CDR3, taken from reference TRBV7-6 and TRBJ2-3): GAGVSQSPRYKVTKRGQDVALRCDPISGHVSLYWYRQALGQGPEFLTYFNYEAQQDKSGLPNDRFSAERPEGSISTLTIQRTEQRDSAMYRCASSRDSGTDTQYFGPGTRLTVL.

CDR3 nucleotide sequence: TGTGCCAGCAGTTCCAGACGGTTTGGTTCACCCCTCCACTTT. Encoded protein: CASSSRRFGSPLHF. The V gene is TRBV6-5, the J gene TRBJ1-6, with no clear D. Germline-derived CDR1 and CDR2 are MNHEY and SVGAGI. This CDR3 has 14 residues. Between the trimmed V and J ends, which lost 4 bases and 9 bases, there was a span of 13 bases.

This clonotype has only a few counts. The V call is TRBV21-1, the J call TRBJ2-7; the D call of TRBD2 is as the table states it, not checked on the DNA. TRBV21-1 is a pseudogene locus. There are 14 residues in the CDR3. The CDR3, as DNA: TGTGCCAGCAGCTGCGGACTAGCGGGGTACGAGCAGTACTTC. Amino acids: CASSCGLAGYEQYF.

The rearrangement links TRBV20-1 to TRBJ2-4; 10 bases agree with TRBD2. Germline lookup yields CDR1 DFQATT and CDR2 SNEGSKA (reference sequence). The CDR3 length is 13 residues. J was trimmed by 5 bases and V by 5 bases; bases with no gene match: 3. The CDR3 loop is CSAFLAGENIQYF. In DNA form, the CDR3 reads TGCAGTGCTTTCCTAGCGGGGGAAAACATTCAGTACTTC.

J is TRBJ2-7 and V is TRBV19; no reliable D call. The CDR3 has 16 residues. Germline CDR1 and CDR2: LNHDA and SQIVND (reference sequence). Trimming took off 0 bases at V and 5 bases at J, with 17 bases between the two ends. The CDR3, as DNA: TGTGCCAGTAGTATAGATCTTGTGGGAAGTCAGAACGAGCAGTACTTC. Protein product: CASSIDLVGSQNEQYF.

This chain links TRBV2 with TRBJ1-2; 7 positions agree with TRBD1. V trimming: 6 bases; J trimming: 5 bases; junction bases outside the gene matches: 3. The germline V gene encodes CDR1 SNHLY and CDR2 FYNNEI. The length of the CDR3 is 12 residues. The CDR3 coding sequence is TGTGCCAGCAGGGGACAGCCATATGGCTACACCTTC. Amino acid sequence: CASRGQPYGYTF.

On this clonotype itself: Possible read error: a much larger clone is one base away. The chain couples TRBV6-6 to TRBJ1-5, with unresolved D. This CDR3 region has 12 residues. The germline gives CDR1 MNHNY, CDR2 SVGAGI (reference sequence). Trimming removed 7 bases at V and 4 bases at J, with 8 bases between. The CDR3 DNA reads TGTGCCAGCAATGAAAATAATCAGCCCCAGCATTTT. Amino acid sequence: CASNENNQPQHF.

The chain couples TRBV7-2 to TRBJ1-5, with 7 bases matching TRBD1. Germline trimming cut 1 base from V and 7 bases from J; bases unmatched to any gene: 10. The CDR3 loop spans 16 amino acids. Germline CDR1 SGHTA, CDR2 FQGNSA. CDR3 DNA sequence: TGTGCCAGCAGCTTAGTTTCAGGGGGGTTTTGGCAGCCCCAGCATTTT. Translating gives CASSLVSGGFWQPQHF.

This clonotype appeared once. The chain recombines TRBV12-3 or TRBV12-4 with TRBJ1-1; D gene ambiguous. V dropped 3 bases and J dropped 6 bases, with 14 bases sitting between them. The CDR3 is made up of 14 amino acids. CDR3 in amino acids: CASSFSARSAEAFF. The CDR3 bases are TGTGCCAGCAGTTTCTCGGCCCGATCAGCTGAAGCTTTCTTT.

The CDR3 reads CASGSSPTDTQYF. CDR3 bases: TGTGCCAGCGGGAGTTCACCCACAGATACGCAGTATTTT. The V call is TRBV3-1, the J call TRBJ2-3; perhaps TRBD2 as D (5 bases). CDR3 length: 13 amino acids. Germline assignment: CDR1 LGHDT and CDR2 YNNKEL (reference sequence). Trimming cost V 8 bases and J 2 bases, with 11 bases left between them.

This chain uses TRBV5-1 with TRBJ2-7; 8 nucleotides line up with TRBD1. This CDR3 has 14 amino acids. The V segment lost 5 bases and the J segment 7 bases; nucleotides outside the gene matches: 11. Germline lookup yields CDR1 SGHRS and CDR2 YFSETQ. CDR3 sequence: CASSSGQGSVEQYF. CDR3 DNA: TGCGCCAGCAGTTCCGGACAGGGTTCAGTTGAGCAGTACTTC.